A single sample is the source of the 18 T cell receptor beta chains below, sequenced in a study of OX40 agonist ivuxolimab in advanced cancers. The data were produced by immunoSEQ multiplex PCR, yet TCRdb's version contains in-frame clones alone and is incomplete. This table holds some 51,000 clones, around 82% found once. Material: CD4+ or CD8+ T cells sorted from blood, obtained in a trial of the OX40 agonist ivuxolimab. These TCRs come from an adult with an advanced solid tumor such as melanoma, head and neck, liver or kidney cancer.

V is TRBV10-3 and J is TRBJ2-5; 14 bases map to TRBD2. From germline, CDR1 is ENHRY and CDR2 SYGVKD. The CDR3 length is 16 residues. After removal of 2 bases from V and 4 bases from J, the junction contained 3 bases not matched to a gene. The DNA of the CDR3 is TGTGCCATCAGTGAGGGACTAGCGGGAGGTCGAGAGACCCAGTACTTC. Translating it yields CAISEGLAGGRETQYF.

The genes are TRBV10-1 and TRBJ2-3; D might be TRBD1 (5 bases). Trimming pared 7 bases from V and 7 bases from J, leaving 15 bases between. Germline V gene sequence: CDR1 WNHNN, CDR2 SYGVQD (reference sequence). This CDR3 region has 13 residues. The CDR3: CASMPGQGNTQYF. CDR3 nucleotides: TGCGCCAGCATGCCAGGACAAGGGAATACGCAGTATTTT.

J is TRBJ2-5 and V is TRBV16; D ambiguous. Germline CDR1 and CDR2: KGHSY and FQNENV. V was shortened by 2 bases and J by 5 bases, with 12 bases between the two germline ends. The CDR3 loop spans 14 amino acids. The CDR3 spells CASSQRVDRETQYF. Here the CDR3 DNA reads TGTGCCAGCAGCCAACGGGTCGACCGGGAGACCCAGTACTTC.

The rearrangement links TRBV2 to TRBJ2-5; 10 bases align to TRBD2. The junction had 8 bases not matched to a gene; V was cut back by 0 bases and J by 4 bases. CDR3 length: 17 amino acids. In germline, CDR1 is SNHLY, CDR2 FYNNEI. This CDR3 reads CASSEASGRPLGETQYF. The CDR3 nucleotides are TGTGCCAGCAGTGAAGCTAGCGGGAGGCCCCTGGGAGAGACCCAGTACTTC.

The chain couples TRBV5-1 to TRBJ2-2; TRBD2 matches 7 bases. The CDR3 has 16 residues. Germline CDR1 reads SGHRS; CDR2 reads YFSETQ. With V trimmed by 3 bases and J by 5 bases, 10 bases remained unmatched. CDR3 in amino acids: CASSSFGLVSTGELFF. The CDR3 DNA sequence: TGCGCCAGCAGCTCCTTCGGACTAGTTAGTACCGGGGAGCTGTTTTTT.

This clone was counted only a few times. The CDR3: CASSPSDRLDTGELFF. The CDR3 coding sequence is TGCGCCAGCAGCCCTTCGGACAGGCTAGACACCGGGGAGCTGTTTTTT. The J gene is TRBJ2-2, the V gene TRBV5-1; 7 bases agree with TRBD1. J gave up 3 bases and V 4 bases, and 9 bases lay outside the gene matches. The CDR3 extends over 16 amino acids. Germline values: CDR1 SGHRS, CDR2 YFSETQ.

Regarding this clone: The same CDR3 arises from other DNA sequences in this sample as well. This chain uses TRBV28 with TRBJ1-2; 10 nucleotides match TRBD1. Germline loops: CDR1 MDHEN, CDR2 SYDVKM. The V and J ends lost 6 bases and 5 bases, in that order; junction bases with no gene match: 3. The CDR3 is 13 residues long. This CDR3 is CASRDRGRYGYTF. For the CDR3, the DNA is TGTGCCAGCAGGGACAGGGGGAGGTATGGCTACACCTTC.

The V call is TRBV2, the J call TRBJ1-1; 8 bases align to TRBD1. V shed 8 bases, J shed 12 bases, and the junction held 14 bases outside the gene matches. This CDR3 spans 13 amino acids. CDR1 is SNHLY, CDR2 FYNNEI, per germline. The CDR3 region is CASGDGQGTKTFF. The CDR3 region has the DNA TGTGCCAGCGGAGACGGACAGGGCACGAAAACTTTCTTT.

The rearrangement links TRBV11-2 to TRBJ2-7; 10 nucleotides align to TRBD2. The CDR3 runs 15 residues. CDR1 SGHAT and CDR2 FQNNGV come from the germline V gene. Unmatched junction bases numbered 4, after V lost 2 bases and J lost 3 bases. CDR3: CASSLTSGKYYEQYF. In nucleotides, the CDR3 is TGTGCCAGCAGCTTAACTAGCGGGAAGTACTACGAGCAGTACTTC. Based on the CDR3 plus reference TRBV11-2 and TRBJ2-7, the full variable domain is EAGVAQSPRYKIIEKRQSVAFWCNPISGHATLYWYQQILGQGPKLLIQFQNNGVVDDSQLPKDRFSAERLKGVDSTLKIQPAKLEDSAVYLCASSLTSGKYYEQYFGPGTRLTVT.

V gene TRBV5-1 combines with J gene TRBJ2-2, with 9 nucleotides matching TRBD2. The CDR3 consists of 15 residues. The V and J ends lost 4 bases and 0 bases, in that order; junction bases with no gene match: 1. In germline, CDR1 is SGHRS, CDR2 YFSETQ. CDR3 sequence (DNA): TGCGCCAGCAGCGCTAGCGGGACGAACACCGGGGAGCTGTTTTTT. Amino acid sequence: CASSASGTNTGELFF.

As to this clone: Other DNA sequences in the same sample also yield this CDR3. The chain recombines TRBV28 with TRBJ2-7; D is ambiguous. The germline gives CDR1 MDHEN, CDR2 SYDVKM. Between the trimmed V and J ends, which lost 3 bases and 1 base, there was a span of 10 bases. There are 14 residues in the CDR3. The CDR3 coding sequence is TGTGCCAGCAGTTTTAGTAGACTTTCCTACGAGCAGTACTTC. This codes for CASSFSRLSYEQYF.

This chain joins TRBV5-1 and TRBJ2-5, with D possibly being TRBD1 (5 bases). CDR1 and CDR2 from the germline V gene are SGHRS and YFSETQ. Between the trimmed V and J ends, which lost 4 bases and 2 bases, there was a span of 9 bases. This CDR3 has 13 amino acids. CDR3 region: CASSVQVQETQYF. CDR3 bases: TGCGCCAGCAGCGTACAGGTACAAGAGACCCAGTACTTC.

This clone is categorized as medium-sized (0.01 to 0.1%). This chain uses TRBV10-1 with TRBJ2-7; 8 bases align to TRBD1. The CDR3 consists of 16 residues. Germline values: CDR1 WNHNN, CDR2 SYGVQD (reference sequence). J gave up 2 bases and V 0 bases, and 6 bases lay outside the gene matches. The CDR3 sequence: CASSESGRQGPYEQYF. The DNA for the CDR3 is TGCGCCAGCAGTGAGTCGGGAAGACAGGGGCCCTACGAGCAGTACTTC.

The rearrangement joins TRBV11-2 to TRBJ2-5; possibly TRBD1 or TRBD2 for D (5 bases each). V was trimmed by 4 bases and J by 5 bases, leaving 17 bases between them. The CDR3 totals 15 residues. Germline V gene sequence: CDR1 SGHAT, CDR2 FQNNGV. CDR3 bases: TGTGCCAGCAGCTACCGGGACGGCCGGGCGGAGACCCAGTACTTC. It codes for CASSYRDGRAETQYF.

The V and J genes are TRBV6-5 and TRBJ2-7; possible D gene TRBD1, 5 bases. Per the germline V gene, CDR1 is MNHEY and CDR2 is SVGAGI. The CDR3 extends over 14 amino acids. V was pared by 0 bases and J by 4 bases, with 10 bases between. CDR3 protein: CASSYSRTTYEQYF. The CDR3 nucleotides read TGTGCCAGCAGTTACTCCCGGACAACATACGAGCAGTACTTC.

The chain has TRBV6-5 and TRBJ1-5; the match to TRBD1 covers 7 bases. V shed 5 bases and J 7 bases; nucleotides not matched to a gene: 11. The germline V gene has CDR1 MNHEY and CDR2 SVGAGI. CDR3 size: 15 residues. The chain's CDR3 is CASSKDREPGQPQHF. As DNA, the CDR3 is TGTGCCAGCAGTAAAGACAGGGAGCCGGGGCAGCCCCAGCATTTT.

The V and J genes are TRBV10-2 and TRBJ2-3, with TRBD2 as a possible D gene (6 bases). V was cut by 2 bases and J by 0 bases, with 12 bases left in between. Germline lookup yields CDR1 WSHSY and CDR2 SAAADI. The CDR3 extends over 16 amino acids. The CDR3 reads CASSEPLAVSTDTQYF. The CDR3 DNA follows: TGCGCCAGCAGTGAGCCATTAGCGGTTAGCACAGATACGCAGTATTTT.

The chain employs TRBV19 and TRBJ2-7, with TRBD2 identical over 7 bases. The CDR3 is made up of 15 amino acids. Per germline, CDR1 LNHDA and CDR2 SQIVND (reference sequence). J lost 6 bases, V lost 4 bases, and 12 bases had no gene match. The CDR3 sequence is CASSSFTPGGIEQYF. Here the CDR3 DNA reads TGTGCCAGTAGTAGTTTTACACCCGGGGGGATCGAGCAGTACTTC.